Presented here are 10 T cell receptor beta chains from one specimen sequenced in a study of long-term antiretroviral therapy in people with HIV. Sequencing relied on immunoSEQ assay v3.0, run at survey level. Assay used: immunoSEQ multiplex PCR; TCRdb lists only in-frame clones, some missing. Here the sample spans under 20,000 clones, around four fifths being singletons. The starting material was unsorted PBMCs, obtained 2.1 to 2.2 years before starting antiretroviral therapy. These receptors all come from a man younger than 40 with HIV.

A note on this clone: One end of the junction is discordant with germline, which a read error may explain. The chain couples TRBV10-3 to TRBJ2-7, with TRBD2 identical over 8 bases. The CDR3 covers 14 residues. CDR1 is ENHRY and CDR2 is SYGVKD in the germline V gene. Written as DNA, the CDR3 is TGTGCCAGCAGTTACTCACTAGCGGAGTACGAGCAGTACTTC. Residues: CASSYSLAEYEQYF.

V gene TRBV6-5 combines with J gene TRBJ2-2; D tentatively reads TRBD1 or TRBD2 (5 bases each). The germline gives CDR1 MNHEY, CDR2 SVGAGI. The CDR3 length is 14 residues. V was pared by 6 bases and J by 5 bases, with 13 bases between. The CDR3 reads CASRTGLRTGELFF. The DNA for the CDR3 is TGTGCCAGCAGGACGGGGCTCCGGACCGGGGAGCTGTTTTTT.

The rearrangement joins TRBV6-4 to TRBJ2-4, with 9 nucleotides matching TRBD2. The CDR3 totals 15 residues. Germline trimming cut 0 bases from V and 9 bases from J; bases unmatched to any gene: 6. Germline values: CDR1 MRHNA, CDR2 SNTAGT. The CDR3 region has the DNA TGTGCCAGCAGTGACTCGGTTAGCGGGAGTGGCATTCAGTACTTC. Protein: CASSDSVSGSGIQYF.

The chain uses TRBV28 and TRBJ2-7; 10 positions agree with TRBD2. After removal of 7 bases from V and 0 bases from J, the junction contained 3 bases not matched to a gene. The CDR3 contains 14 residues. Germline V gene data show CDR1 as MDHEN and CDR2 as SYDVKM. As DNA, the CDR3 is TGTGCCAGCAAAACTAGCGGGGCCTCCTACGAGCAGTACTTC. The encoded protein is CASKTSGASYEQYF.

This clone was recorded only once. The chain joins TRBV9 to TRBJ1-2; TRBD1 agrees at 10 bases. CDR3 length: 16 amino acids. Unmatched junction bases numbered 6, after V lost 0 bases and J lost 4 bases. Germline CDR1 reads SGDLS; CDR2 reads YYNGEE. The CDR3 nucleotides read TGTGCCAGCAGCGTAGGGACAGGGGGGATTAGCTATGGCTACACCTTC. Its translation: CASSVGTGGISYGYTF.

This sequence joins TRBV7-2 and TRBJ2-7; no firm D call. Germline V gene data show CDR1 as SGHTA and CDR2 as FQGNSA. The length of the CDR3 is 14 residues. V was clipped by 6 bases and J by 1 base, with 13 bases between them. CDR3 nucleotide sequence: TGTGCCAGCAGGCCCTCGGTGAGATCCTACGAGCAGTACTTC. The encoded protein is CASRPSVRSYEQYF.

In its sample, this clone was seen once. The V gene is TRBV6-1, the J gene TRBJ1-2, with TRBD1 matching over 8 bases. V shed 6 bases and J 8 bases; nucleotides not matched to a gene: 14. The CDR3 is 15 residues long. The V gene's germline CDR1 is MNHNS and CDR2 SASEGT. The CDR3 DNA is TGTGCCAGCAGGTCAGGAGGGACAGGTGCCGGAGGCTACACCTTC. Encoded protein: CASRSGGTGAGGYTF.

The rearrangement uses TRBV7-6 and TRBJ2-1; D is unresolved. Germline values: CDR1 SGHVS, CDR2 FNYEAQ. This CDR3 is built from 15 residues. The germline V and J ends were trimmed by 5 bases and 8 bases, with 19 bases remaining between them. CDR3 sequence: CASSPLSHLVDEQFF. The CDR3 DNA reads TGTGCCAGCAGCCCGCTATCCCATTTAGTTGATGAGCAGTTCTTC.

In DNA form, the CDR3 reads TGTGCCAGCAGTTCCCAAGGGAGTGGTGAGACCCAGTACTTC. This encodes CASSSQGSGETQYF. This chain uses TRBV28 with TRBJ2-5, with D possibly TRBD2 on 5 matching bases. This CDR3 region has 14 residues. The germline V gene has CDR1 MDHEN and CDR2 SYDVKM. V was pared by 4 bases and J by 5 bases, with 14 bases between. The full variable domain, in which reference TRBV28 and TRBJ2-5 provide the parts outside the CDR3, is DVKVTQSSRYLVKRTGEKVFLECVQDMDHENMFWYRQDPGLGLRLIYFSYDVKMKEKGDIPEGYSVSREKKERFSLILESASTNQTSMYLCASSSQGSGETQYFGPGTRLLVL.

CDR3 DNA sequence: TGTGCCAGCAGTACCCGAGACGCGGGCAGGGAGCTGTTTTTT. Amino acid sequence: CASSTRDAGRELFF. This chain joins TRBV27 and TRBJ2-2; TRBD2 is a possible D gene (5 bases). Germline V gene sequence: CDR1 MNHEY, CDR2 SMNVEV (reference sequence). The CDR3 runs to 14 residues. With 5 bases removed from V and 9 bases from J, the gap between germline ends came to 16 bases.